Following are 18 T cell receptor beta chains from one sample sequenced in a study of OX40 agonist ivuxolimab in advanced cancers. TCRdb's table, derived via immunoSEQ multiplex PCR, lists solely in-frame clones and lacks some. This table has about 68,000 clones, 85% to 95% appearing once. This material consisted of CD4+ or CD8+ T cells sorted from blood, taken in a trial of the OX40 agonist ivuxolimab. Receptors were obtained from an adult with an advanced solid tumor such as melanoma, head and neck, liver or kidney cancer.

The rearrangement links TRBV19 to TRBJ1-4; D unclear. CDR3 length equals 16 residues. Deletions cut 4 bases from V and 0 bases from J, with 12 bases between. Germline-derived CDR1 and CDR2 are LNHDA and SQIVND (reference sequence). The CDR3 DNA reads as TGTGCCAGTAGTAATGGGCCGACTGCAACTAATGAAAAACTGTTTTTT. As protein: CASSNGPTATNEKLFF.

The CDR3 DNA follows: TGCAGCGTTGGGACCCGGGGGGTAGGTGAGCAGTTCTTC. Translated: CSVGTRGVGEQFF. The V call is TRBV29-1, the J call TRBJ2-1, with 7 nucleotides matching TRBD2. The germline gives CDR1 SQVTM, CDR2 ANQGSEA. The junction had 9 bases not matched to a gene; V was cut back by 4 bases and J by 9 bases. The CDR3 length is 13 residues.

The chain is built from TRBV20-1 and TRBJ2-5; D is unresolved. V lost 6 bases, J lost 1 base, and 6 bases lay in between. The CDR3 totals 11 residues. Germline-derived CDR1 and CDR2 are DFQATT and SNEGSKA (reference sequence). The CDR3 region is CSAHLQETQYF. CDR3 nucleotide sequence: TGCAGTGCGCATCTCCAAGAGACCCAGTACTTC.

J is TRBJ1-4 and V is TRBV29-1; D remains ambiguous. V dropped 7 bases and J dropped 8 bases, with 11 bases sitting between them. The CDR3 sequence is 11 residues long. CDR1 is SQVTM, CDR2 ANQGSEA, per germline. CDR3 DNA sequence: TGCAGCGGTGGTTCTGGGGAAAAACTGTTTTTT. Amino acid sequence: CSGGSGEKLFF.

This chain joins TRBV7-6 and TRBJ2-5; D is possibly TRBD1 or TRBD2 (6 bases each). Per the germline V gene, CDR1 is SGHVS and CDR2 is FNYEAQ. The CDR3 is 17 residues long. Trimming left V 0 bases short and J 3 bases short, with 17 bases between. CDR3 DNA sequence: TGTGCCAGCAGCTTAGCCCCGGGGGCAGGGGTCGAAGAGACCCAGTACTTC. Translating gives CASSLAPGAGVEETQYF.

The chain joins TRBV7-9 to TRBJ2-2; 10 nucleotides line up with TRBD1. The V gene's germline CDR1 is SEHNR and CDR2 FQNEAQ (reference sequence). There are 15 residues in the CDR3. J gave up 5 bases and V 5 bases, and 5 bases lay outside the gene matches. CDR3 bases: TGTGCCAGCAGCGCGGACAGGGGGGGGACCGGGGAGCTGTTTTTT. It translates to CASSADRGGTGELFF.

V gene TRBV9 combines with J gene TRBJ2-7; D is uncertain. CDR1 is SGDLS, CDR2 YYNGEE, per germline. This CDR3 is built from 14 residues. V lost 1 base, J lost 5 bases, and 13 bases lay in between. The CDR3 loop reads CASSVIASSDEQYF. The CDR3 bases are TGTGCCAGCAGCGTAATTGCGTCTTCAGACGAGCAGTACTTC.

The chain links TRBV10-3 to TRBJ1-2, with 9 nucleotides matching TRBD1. The CDR3 spans 14 residues. Unmatched junction bases numbered 2, after V lost 2 bases and J lost 4 bases. Germline CDR1 and CDR2: ENHRY and SYGVKD. The CDR3 nucleotides read TGTGCCATCAGTGAGGGGACAGGGCCCTATGGCTACACCTTC. This gives the protein CAISEGTGPYGYTF.

The genes are TRBV5-4 and TRBJ2-5; 10 nucleotides line up with TRBD2. Looked up from germline, CDR1 is SGHNT and CDR2 is YYREEE (reference sequence). The V segment lost 3 bases and the J segment 0 bases; nucleotides outside the gene matches: 5. The CDR3 spans 16 residues. The CDR3 DNA is TGTGCCAGCAGCTCCGGACTAGCGGTAAACCAAGAGACCCAGTACTTC. Translated: CASSSGLAVNQETQYF.

The chain combines TRBV7-8 with TRBJ2-3; D possibly corresponds to TRBD2 (6 bases). Germline CDR1 and CDR2: SGHVS and FQNEAQ. V was pared by 6 bases and J by 5 bases, with 21 bases between. The CDR3 has 16 amino acids. CDR3 loop: CASSIGRHIGLDTQYF. Here the CDR3 DNA reads TGTGCCAGCAGTATTGGGAGGCACATCGGTCTAGATACGCAGTATTTT.

The chain links TRBV5-3 to TRBJ2-6; possibly TRBD1 for D (6 bases). TRBV5-3 is an open reading frame whose function is uncertain. The V end was cut by 1 base, the J end by 0 bases, with 17 bases between. The CDR3 length is 19 residues. CDR3 nucleotide sequence: TGTGCCAGAAGCTTGCCCCAGGCAGGGGCCCACTCTGGGGCCAACGTCCTGACTTTC. Protein sequence: CARSLPQAGAHSGANVLTF.

This chain connects TRBV7-3 to TRBJ1-6; 7 nucleotides match TRBD1. The CDR3 consists of 14 residues. Germline V gene lookup returns CDR1 SGHTA and CDR2 FQGTGA. V gave up 5 bases and J gave up 9 bases; unmatched junction bases: 7. The CDR3 DNA reads as TGTGCCAGCAGCCTCCGGGACAGTACTTCACCCCTCCACTTT. Residues: CASSLRDSTSPLHF.

The V and J genes are TRBV2 and TRBJ1-1; no clear D. The germline gives CDR1 SNHLY, CDR2 FYNNEI. Between the trimmed V and J ends, which lost 6 bases and 1 base, there was a span of 9 bases. The CDR3 is 13 amino acids. CDR3 in amino acids: CASRREGNTEAFF. Here the CDR3 DNA reads TGTGCCAGCAGGAGGGAGGGGAACACTGAAGCTTTCTTT.

This clone appeared a single time. The V call is TRBV19, the J call TRBJ1-2, with 9 nucleotides matching TRBD1. After removal of 7 bases from V and 7 bases from J, the junction contained 13 bases not matched to a gene. CDR3 length equals 15 residues. Per the germline V gene, CDR1 is LNHDA and CDR2 is SQIVND (reference sequence). The CDR3 spells CASNSSPGQGSGYTF. Here the CDR3 DNA reads TGTGCCAGTAATTCTAGTCCGGGACAGGGATCTGGCTACACCTTC.

The J gene is TRBJ2-5, the V gene TRBV5-8, with 8 bases matching TRBD1. The CDR3 runs to 16 residues. V gave up 3 bases and J gave up 5 bases; unmatched junction bases: 12. Germline V lookup: CDR1 SGHTS, CDR2 YDEGEE. The CDR3 DNA reads as TGTGCCAGCAGCTCCGCCACAGGGGGAGACGGGGAGACCCAGTACTTC. Its protein is CASSSATGGDGETQYF.

V and J are TRBV10-2 and TRBJ1-1, with D perhaps TRBD1 (6 bases). V was cut by 4 bases and J by 7 bases, with 13 bases left in between. From germline, CDR1 is WSHSY and CDR2 SAAADI. The CDR3 has 13 amino acids. Written as DNA, the CDR3 is TGCGCCAGCAGTGGACAGGTGAAAGGTGAAGCTTTCTTT. Translating gives CASSGQVKGEAFF.

This chain uses TRBV7-9 with TRBJ2-3; D remains unclear. The CDR3 is 13 amino acids. V was pared by 3 bases and J by 6 bases, with 10 bases between. The V gene's germline CDR1 is SEHNR and CDR2 FQNEAQ (reference sequence). CDR3: CASSFIGSDTQYF. Written as DNA, the CDR3 is TGTGCCAGCAGCTTTATAGGTTCCGATACGCAGTATTTT.

This rearrangement joins TRBV2 to TRBJ2-1; 7 nucleotides agree with TRBD1. J gave up 4 bases and V 9 bases, and 12 bases lay outside the gene matches. Germline-derived CDR1 and CDR2 are SNHLY and FYNNEI. The CDR3 has 15 amino acids. In DNA form, the CDR3 reads TGTGCCAGAGGAATCCGGGACAGCCAATACAATGAGCAGTTCTTC. Amino acid sequence: CARGIRDSQYNEQFF. Full variable domain (outside the CDR3, taken from reference TRBV2 and TRBJ2-1): EPEVTQTPSHQVTQMGQEVILRCVPISNHLYFYWYRQILGQKVEFLVSFYNNEISEKSEIFDDQFSVERPDGSNFTLKIRSTKLEDSAMYFCARGIRDSQYNEQFFGPGTRLTVL.